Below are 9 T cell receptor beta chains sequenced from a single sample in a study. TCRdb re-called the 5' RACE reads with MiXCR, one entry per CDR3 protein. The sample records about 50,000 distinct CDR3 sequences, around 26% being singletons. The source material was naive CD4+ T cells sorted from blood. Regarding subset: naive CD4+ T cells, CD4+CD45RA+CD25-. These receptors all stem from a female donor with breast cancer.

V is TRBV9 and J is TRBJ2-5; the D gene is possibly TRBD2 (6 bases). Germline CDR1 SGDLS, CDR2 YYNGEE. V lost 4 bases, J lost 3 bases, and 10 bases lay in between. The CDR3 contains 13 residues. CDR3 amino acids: CASSREREETQYF. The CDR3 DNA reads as TGTGCCAGCAGCCGGGAGAGGGAAGAGACCCAGTACTTC.

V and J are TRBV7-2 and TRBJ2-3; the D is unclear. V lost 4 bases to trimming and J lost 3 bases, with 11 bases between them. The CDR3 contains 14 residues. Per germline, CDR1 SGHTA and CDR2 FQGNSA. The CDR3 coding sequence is TGTGCCAGCAGCTCAACTACCTATACAGATACGCAGTATTTT. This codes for CASSSTTYTDTQYF.

The CDR3 sequence is CASSTPGQVYGYTF. CDR3 sequence (DNA): TGCGCCAGCAGCACCCCGGGGCAGGTCTATGGCTACACCTTC. The chain carries TRBV4-1 and TRBJ1-2, with D perhaps TRBD1 (5 bases). Germline V gene lookup returns CDR1 MGHRA and CDR2 YSYEKL. V lost 5 bases, J lost 4 bases, and 14 bases lay in between. The CDR3 runs 14 residues.

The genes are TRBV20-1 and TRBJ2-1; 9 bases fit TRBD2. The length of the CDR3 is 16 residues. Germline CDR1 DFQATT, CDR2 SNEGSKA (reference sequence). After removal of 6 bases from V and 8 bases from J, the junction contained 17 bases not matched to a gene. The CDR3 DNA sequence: TGCAGTGCCGAAATGGTAGCGGGAGAATCTGCAGATGAGCAGTTCTTC. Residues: CSAEMVAGESADEQFF.

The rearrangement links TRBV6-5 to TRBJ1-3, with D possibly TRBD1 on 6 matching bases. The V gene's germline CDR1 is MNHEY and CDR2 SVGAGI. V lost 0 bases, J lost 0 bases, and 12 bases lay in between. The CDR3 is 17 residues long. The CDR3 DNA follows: TGTGCCAGCAGTTACTCAACGGGACACAGCTCTGGAAACACCATATATTTT. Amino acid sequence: CASSYSTGHSSGNTIYF.

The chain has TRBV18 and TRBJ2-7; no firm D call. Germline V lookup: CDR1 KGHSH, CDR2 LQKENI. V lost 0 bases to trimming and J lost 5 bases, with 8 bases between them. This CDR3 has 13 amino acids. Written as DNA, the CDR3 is TGTGCCAGCTCACCACCAGGGAACGACGAGCAGTACTTC. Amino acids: CASSPPGNDEQYF.

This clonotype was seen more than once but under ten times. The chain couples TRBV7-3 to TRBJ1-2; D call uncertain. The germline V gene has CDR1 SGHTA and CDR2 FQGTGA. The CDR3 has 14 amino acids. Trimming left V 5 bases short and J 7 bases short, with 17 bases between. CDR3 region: CASSPNGGIRGYTF. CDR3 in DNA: TGTGCCAGCAGCCCAAATGGAGGTATACGTGGCTACACCTTC.

The CDR3 loop reads CASSVEGSRANEAFF. The CDR3 region has the DNA TGTGCCAGCAGCGTAGAAGGGTCTCGGGCTAATGAAGCTTTCTTT. The chain uses TRBV9 and TRBJ1-1; D is unresolved. The germline V gene has CDR1 SGDLS and CDR2 YYNGEE. The CDR3 contains 15 residues. Trimming removed 0 bases from V and 7 bases from J, with 16 bases in between. Supplemented by reference TRBV9 and TRBJ1-1, the full variable domain reads DSGVTQTPKHLITATGQRVTLRCSPRSGDLSVYWYQQSLDQGLQFLIQYYNGEERAKGNILERFSAQQFPDLHSELNLSSLELGDSALYFCASSVEGSRANEAFFGQGTRLTVV.

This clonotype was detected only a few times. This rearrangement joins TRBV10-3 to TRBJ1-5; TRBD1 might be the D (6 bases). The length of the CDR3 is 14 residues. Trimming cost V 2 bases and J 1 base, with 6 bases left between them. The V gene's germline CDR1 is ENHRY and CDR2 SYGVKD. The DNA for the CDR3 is TGTGCCATCAGTGAGCAGGGGAGCAATCAGCCCCAGCATTTT. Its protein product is CAISEQGSNQPQHF.